What follows are 24 T cell receptor beta chains derived from one specimen sequenced in a study of shared clonotypes between healthy human individuals. Positive CCR7 selection of CD45RO-negative cells yielded the naive CD8 cells, and terminally differentiated effector memory CD45RA+ cells were excluded. The protocol was immunoSEQ multiplex PCR, while the TCRdb copy is restricted to in-frame clones and leaves out a portion. The sample lists 630,000 or so clones; nearly 98% were seen once. The sequenced material came from naive CD8+ T cells sorted from blood. These receptors came from a man aged 30-40 years in good health.

V and J are TRBV28 and TRBJ1-5; 10 nucleotides align to TRBD1. The germline gives CDR1 MDHEN, CDR2 SYDVKM. The length of the CDR3 is 17 residues. The V gene end was trimmed by 4 bases and the J gene end by 5 bases; junction bases not matched to a gene: 11. The CDR3 DNA is TGTGCCAGCAGTTCCCTAGGGACAGGGGTCCGTGATCAGCCCCAGCATTTT. Protein sequence: CASSSLGTGVRDQPQHF.

V gene TRBV9 combines with J gene TRBJ2-2; D is uncertain. Trimming stripped 3 bases from V and 6 bases from J, with 12 bases between. CDR3 length equals 14 residues. CDR1 and CDR2 (germline): SGDLS, YYNGEE. The CDR3 sequence is CASSGNIGPGELFF. DNA of the CDR3: TGTGCCAGCAGCGGAAACATCGGGCCCGGGGAGCTGTTTTTT.

The gene calls are TRBV19 and TRBJ2-7; D uncertain. V lost 3 bases and J lost 5, with 11 bases in between. This CDR3 has 13 residues. Germline CDR1 reads LNHDA; CDR2 reads SQIVND (reference sequence). The CDR3 region has the DNA TGTGCCAGTAGTATTGCCCTCACCGACGAGCAGTACTTC. The encoded protein is CASSIALTDEQYF. Complete variable domain (other parts from reference TRBV19 and TRBJ2-7): DGGITQSPKYLFRKEGQNVTLSCEQNLNHDAMYWYRQDPGQGLRLIYYSQIVNDFQKGDIAEGYSVSREKKESFPLTVTSAQKNPTAFYLCASSIALTDEQYFGPGTRLTVT.

This sequence joins TRBV7-9 and TRBJ2-6; 9 bases map to TRBD1. The CDR3 consists of 18 residues. Germline CDR1 SEHNR, CDR2 FQNEAQ (reference sequence). Losses at the gene ends were 3 bases for V and 2 bases for J; bases not matched to a gene: 8. CDR3 amino acids: CASSFTGQGLAGANVLTF. CDR3 sequence (DNA): TGTGCCAGCAGCTTCACCGGACAGGGGCTCGCTGGGGCCAACGTCCTGACTTTC.

J is TRBJ2-3 and V is TRBV28; 10 positions agree with TRBD2. Germline CDR1 and CDR2: MDHEN and SYDVKM. CDR3 length equals 17 residues. V lost 3 bases and J lost 2; bases outside the gene matches: 8. In DNA, the CDR3 is TGTGCCAGCAGTTTCGGGGCGACTAGCGGGTACACAGATACGCAGTATTTT. It codes for CASSFGATSGYTDTQYF.

CDR3 in amino acids: CGGTWGDTQYF. CDR3 sequence (DNA): TGCGGCGGAACTTGGGGAGATACGCAGTATTTT. The rearrangement uses TRBV29-1 and TRBJ2-3; no clear D gene. Germline values: CDR1 SQVTM, CDR2 ANQGSEA. CDR3 length: 11 residues.

This chain joins TRBV4-1 and TRBJ2-6; D gene unclear. CDR1 and CDR2 from the germline V gene are MGHRA and YSYEKL. The V end was cut by 0 bases, the J end by 0 bases, with 9 bases between. The CDR3 runs to 17 residues. CDR3 nucleotides: TGCGCCAGCAGCCAAGACAGTGTTAGCTCTGGGGCCAACGTCCTGACTTTC. The encoded protein is CASSQDSVSSGANVLTF.

This chain links TRBV27 with TRBJ1-1; 9 bases line up with TRBD1. V lost 7 bases, J lost 7 bases, and 13 bases stayed unmatched. The CDR3 has 15 amino acids. Germline V gene data show CDR1 as MNHEY and CDR2 as SMNVEV (reference sequence). The CDR3 nucleotides read TGTGCCAGCAATCTCCAACAGGGACAGGGAGATGAAGCTTTCTTT. Its protein is CASNLQQGQGDEAFF.

V and J are TRBV15 and TRBJ2-1, with 8 bases lining up with TRBD1. Germline CDR1 is LNHNV and CDR2 is YYDKDF (reference sequence). Trimming cost V 8 bases and J 9 bases; bases outside gene matches: 15. This CDR3 spans 15 amino acids. As DNA, the CDR3 is TGTGCCACCGACCCTCAAGGACAGGGCAACACTGAGCAGTTCTTC. It is translated as CATDPQGQGNTEQFF.

The chain has TRBV10-3 and TRBJ2-7; D may be TRBD1 (6 bases). Trimming removed 3 bases at V and 2 bases at J, with 14 bases between. The CDR3 is 15 residues long. From germline, CDR1 is ENHRY and CDR2 SYGVKD. As DNA, the CDR3 is TGTGCCATCAGTGATACGACAGGTCCTGCCTACGAGCAGTACTTC. This gives the protein CAISDTTGPAYEQYF.

The chain has TRBV27 and TRBJ2-2; D gene ambiguous. This CDR3 has 14 residues. From germline, CDR1 is MNHEY and CDR2 SMNVEV (reference sequence). Trimming left V 2 bases short and J 0 bases short, with 4 bases between. This chain's CDR3 is CASSLKSNTGELFF. CDR3 DNA sequence: TGTGCCAGCAGTTTAAAATCGAACACCGGGGAGCTGTTTTTT.

This clone was observed once. This chain uses TRBV7-9 with TRBJ2-1; D may match TRBD1 or TRBD2 (5 bases each). The CDR3 is 17 residues long. The ends were cut back, 4 bases at V and 9 bases at J, with 25 bases in the middle. Germline-derived CDR1 and CDR2 are SEHNR and FQNEAQ (reference sequence). CDR3 nucleotide sequence: TGTGCCAGCAGCTATGGCTCGGGGACGTACATTAACGGTGAGCAGTTCTTC. The encoded protein is CASSYGSGTYINGEQFF.

This chain connects TRBV5-6 to TRBJ2-7; TRBD2 agrees at 10 bases. The CDR3 extends over 15 amino acids. CDR1 and CDR2 (germline): SGHDT, YYEEEE. The ends lost 3 bases at V and 2 bases at J; junction bases unmatched: 5. CDR3 sequence: CASSSGTSAAYEQYF. The CDR3 nucleotides are TGTGCCAGCAGCTCGGGGACTAGCGCGGCCTACGAGCAGTACTTC.

The gene calls are TRBV27 and TRBJ2-5; D not resolved. V lost 2 bases and J 2 bases, leaving 15 bases between the germline ends. CDR3 length: 16 amino acids. Germline V gene lookup returns CDR1 MNHEY and CDR2 SMNVEV (reference sequence). CDR3 loop: CASSLDHRGEQETQYF. The DNA for the CDR3 is TGTGCCAGCAGTTTAGACCACCGAGGAGAACAAGAGACCCAGTACTTC.

The V gene is TRBV15, the J gene TRBJ2-1; a possible D gene is TRBD2 (5 bases). CDR1 and CDR2 (germline): LNHNV, YYDKDF (reference sequence). The CDR3 is 14 amino acids. The V end was cut by 5 bases, the J end by 7 bases, with 15 bases between. The CDR3 sequence is CATSGLTLGNEQFF. For the CDR3, the DNA is TGTGCCACCAGCGGACTCACCTTGGGGAATGAGCAGTTCTTC.

The rearrangement uses TRBV5-1 and TRBJ2-1; D unclear. CDR3 size: 15 residues. Germline V CDR1 and CDR2: SGHRS, YFSETQ. The V end lost 6 bases, the J end lost 2 bases, and 15 bases lay between the germline ends. The CDR3 DNA reads TGCGCCAGCACCGTGAACCCTGCAACCTACAATGAGCAGTTCTTC. Protein product: CASTVNPATYNEQFF. The full variable domain, rest sourced from reference TRBV5-1 and TRBJ2-1, is KAGVTQTPRYLIKTRGQQVTLSCSPISGHRSVSWYQQTPGQGLQFLFEYFSETQRNKGNFPGRFSGRQFSNSRSEMNVSTLELGDSALYLCASTVNPATYNEQFFGPGTRLTVL.

With regard to this clone: The sample contains more than one DNA sequence encoding this CDR3. V gene TRBV11-2 combines with J gene TRBJ2-7; TRBD1 agrees at 11 bases. The CDR3 consists of 14 residues. The ends lost 5 bases at V and 3 bases at J; junction bases unmatched: 3. CDR1 and CDR2 (germline): SGHAT, FQNNGV. The CDR3 region is CASSPGTGGYEQYF. The CDR3 DNA is TGTGCCAGCAGCCCCGGGACAGGGGGCTACGAGCAGTACTTC.

The chain has TRBV7-9 and TRBJ2-7; D unresolved. From germline, CDR1 is SEHNR and CDR2 FQNEAQ (reference sequence). V lost 4 bases to trimming and J lost 2 bases, with 3 bases between them. The length of the CDR3 is 11 residues. The CDR3 DNA sequence: TGTGCCAGCAGCTGGGCCTACGAGCAGTACTTC. Translation: CASSWAYEQYF.

The genes are TRBV7-9 and TRBJ2-5; D possibly corresponds to TRBD1 (6 bases). There are 15 residues in the CDR3. Deletions cut 3 bases from V and 5 bases from J, with 16 bases between. The germline CDR1 and CDR2 sequences are SEHNR and FQNEAQ (reference sequence). The CDR3 DNA reads as TGTGCCAGCAGCTTGATCACACAGGGCGTTGAGACCCAGTACTTC. This encodes CASSLITQGVETQYF. Using reference TRBV7-9 and TRBJ2-5 for the parts outside the CDR3, the full variable domain is DTGVSQNPRHKITKRGQNVTFRCDPISEHNRLYWYRQTLGQGPEFLTYFQNEAQLEKSRLLSDRFSAERPKGSFSTLEIQRTEQGDSAMYLCASSLITQGVETQYFGPGTRLLVL.

As for this clone: This sample also contains other DNA sequences that code for the same CDR3. The chain joins TRBV7-9 to TRBJ2-7; D call uncertain. V was cut by 4 bases and J by 7 bases, with 11 bases left in between. Germline V gene lookup returns CDR1 SEHNR and CDR2 FQNEAQ (reference sequence). CDR3 length equals 12 residues. In DNA form, the CDR3 reads TGTGCCAGCAGCTCCCAAGGGAATGAGCAGTACTTC. Translating gives CASSSQGNEQYF.

This chain joins TRBV19 and TRBJ2-7, with a weak D call TRBD2 (6 bases). CDR1 is LNHDA, CDR2 SQIVND, per germline (reference sequence). V gave up 3 bases and J gave up 3 bases, with 9 bases separating them. This CDR3 comprises 13 residues. CDR3 residues: CASSMGGVYEQYF. The CDR3 DNA sequence: TGTGCCAGTAGTATGGGCGGGGTCTACGAGCAGTACTTC.

This clone came up once. This sequence joins TRBV7-2 and TRBJ1-1, with a weak D call TRBD1 (5 bases). Trimming took 4 bases from V and 3 from J, leaving 12 bases between them. Germline-derived CDR1 and CDR2 are SGHTA and FQGNSA. The CDR3 contains 14 residues. The CDR3 DNA reads TGTGCCAGCAGCTCCCTAGGGGTATACACTGAAGCTTTCTTT. It yields the protein CASSSLGVYTEAFF.

The chain joins TRBV29-1 to TRBJ2-3, with 7 positions matching TRBD1. Unmatched junction bases numbered 17, after V lost 8 bases and J lost 0 bases. Germline V gene data show CDR1 as SQVTM and CDR2 as ANQGSEA. The CDR3 runs to 17 residues. CDR3 amino acids: CSSPRGQGDDSTDTQYF. CDR3 nucleotide sequence: TGCAGCTCTCCGAGGGGGCAGGGGGATGATAGCACAGATACGCAGTATTTT.

This clone has a single count. The J gene is TRBJ2-1, the V gene TRBV14; D unresolved. V dropped 2 bases and J dropped 7 bases, with 9 bases sitting between them. This CDR3 spans 13 amino acids. The germline V gene has CDR1 SGHDN and CDR2 FVKESK. The CDR3 protein is CASSQTRSNEQFF. The CDR3 region has the DNA TGTGCCAGCAGCCAAACCCGTAGTAATGAGCAGTTCTTC.